This T cell receptor (beta chain) was captured by sequencing in a study of T cells in tumors after PD-1 blockade. About the research overall: Some patients also took daily vismodegib 150 mg during anti-PD-1 treatment.

Germline V CDR1 and CDR2: MNHEY, SVGAGI. The CDR3 totals 16 residues. With 4 bases removed from V and 5 bases from J, the gap between germline ends came to 18 bases. The method was immunoSEQ multiplex PCR; TCRdb's version includes in-frame clones alone and lacks a portion of them. The table records 11,000 to 15,000 clones, nearly 85% of them present only once. Tumor or blood genomic DNA was sequenced, with inputs of roughly 550 ng to 6,500 ng. The sequence came from a human donor with basal cell carcinoma. The chain recombines TRBV6-5 with TRBJ2-1; D is unresolved. Sequencing was performed on PBMCs, taken after anti-PD-1 treatment. The DNA of the CDR3 is TGTGCCAGCAGTTCCCTTTCCGACGGAATTAACAATGAGCAGTTCTTC. Protein sequence: CASSSLSDGINNEQFF.